One sample yielded the 16 T cell receptor beta chains listed below, sequenced in a study of monozygotic twins with inflammatory bowel disease (dated by TCRdb to the late 2010s). Receptor amplification or capture employed 5' RACE. The listed sequencing device is Illumina HiSeq 2500. TCRdb reprocessed the reads, so every CDR3 protein sequence counts as one entry and DNA is not shown. The table kept for this sample lists approximately 390,000 distinct CDR3 sequences. The ten most abundant clones make up roughly 2.5% of the sample. Material for sequencing was blood. The receptors stem from a human donor with ulcerative colitis or Crohn's disease, or a healthy co-twin of an affected twin (not recorded which).

The chain is built from TRBV18 and TRBJ2-1; TCRdb gives TRBD1 as the D gene, but with no DNA this cannot be confirmed. CDR3 size: 18 residues. Germline CDR1 reads KGHSH; CDR2 reads LQKENI. This CDR3 reads CASSFISGGAPLGNEQFF.

This chain links TRBV20-1 with TRBJ2-7; there is no DNA to check the TCRdb D call of TRBD2. There are 15 residues in the CDR3. CDR1 DFQATT and CDR2 SNEGSKA come from the germline V gene (reference sequence). This CDR3 reads CSASSPVTSACEQYF.

This sequence joins TRBV20-1 and TRBJ1-2; TCRdb's D gene call, TRBD1, goes unchecked for lack of DNA. This CDR3 comprises 16 residues. Germline loops: CDR1 DFQATT, CDR2 SNEGSKA (reference sequence). The CDR3 spells CSARPGTAQFVYGYTF.

The rearrangement joins TRBV20-1 to TRBJ2-1; TCRdb reports TRBD2, a call that lacks DNA to check it against. CDR1 DFQATT and CDR2 SNEGSKA come from the germline V gene (reference sequence). This CDR3 is built from 16 residues. CDR3 in amino acids: CSAPDPRDSLYNEQFF.

V is TRBV20-1 and J is TRBJ2-7. CDR1 and CDR2 (germline): DFQATT, SNEGSKA (reference sequence). This CDR3 is 12 amino acids long. This CDR3 reads CSASDTPYEQYF.

J is TRBJ1-6 and V is TRBV27. The CDR3 has 13 amino acids. Per the germline V gene, CDR1 is MNHEY and CDR2 is SMNVEV (reference sequence). The CDR3 is CASRRVYNSPLHF.

The CDR3 region is CASTGQGALSSYNEQFF. The rearrangement links TRBV27 to TRBJ2-1; the D gene TCRdb calls, TRBD1, cannot be checked with no DNA. Germline V gene lookup returns CDR1 MNHEY and CDR2 SMNVEV (reference sequence). The CDR3 length is 17 residues.

The rearrangement uses TRBV29-1 and TRBJ2-3; TCRdb selects TRBD1, and the lack of DNA leaves this call unchecked. Per the germline V gene, CDR1 is SQVTM and CDR2 is ANQGSEA. This CDR3 contains 13 residues. The CDR3 protein is CSVVRDELDTQYF.

The rearrangement uses TRBV28 and TRBJ2-5; the TRBD2 assignment by TCRdb is unverifiable without DNA. CDR3 length: 16 residues. Germline assignment: CDR1 MDHEN and CDR2 SYDVKM. CDR3 residues: CASRQPRERGRETQYF.

The rearrangement joins TRBV5-4 to TRBJ2-7; the TRBD1 assignment by TCRdb is unverifiable without DNA. The CDR3 spans 15 residues. Germline assignment: CDR1 SGHNT and CDR2 YYREEE (reference sequence). The CDR3 protein is CASSLWGDTTYEQYF.

This chain joins TRBV2 and TRBJ1-2. The CDR3 has 11 residues. CDR1 and CDR2 (germline): SNHLY, FYNNEI. The CDR3: CASREDGGYTF.

CDR3 residues: CASSQEGGQKGDTQYF. This chain joins TRBV4-3 and TRBJ2-3; TCRdb reports TRBD1, a call that lacks DNA to check it against. CDR1 is LGHNA and CDR2 is YSLEER in the germline V gene. There are 16 residues in the CDR3.

The chain joins TRBV6-6 to TRBJ2-4; TCRdb's D call of TRBD1 is untestable without DNA. Germline-derived CDR1 and CDR2 are MNHNY and SVGAGI (reference sequence). The CDR3 has 13 residues. CDR3 sequence: CASSYSQGYIQYF.

The rearrangement links TRBV5-6 to TRBJ2-1. The CDR3 loop spans 15 amino acids. The germline V gene encodes CDR1 SGHDT and CDR2 YYEEEE. This CDR3 is CASSLVVDSYNEQFF.

The chain joins TRBV7-9 to TRBJ2-1; lacking DNA, the TRBD1 call made by TCRdb goes unchecked. The germline CDR1 and CDR2 sequences are SEHNR and FQNEAQ (reference sequence). The CDR3 runs 15 residues. The CDR3 protein is CASSKGWGADNEQFF.

The chain couples TRBV9 to TRBJ2-3. The CDR3 extends over 12 amino acids. CDR1 is SGDLS and CDR2 is YYNGEE in the germline V gene. This chain's CDR3 is CASSASGDTQYF.